The 5 T cell receptor beta chains listed next were all sequenced from one sample in a study of T cell repertoires in cytomegalovirus infection. TCRdb re-called the reads with MiXCR, one entry per CDR3 protein. The table has hundreds of thousands of distinct CDR3 sequences, about 27% seen once; the top ten hold around 20%. No cognate antigen is known for these TCRs. This specimen consisted of cultured PBMCs, obtained from culture after CMV antigen stimulation. The receptors were gathered from a human donor in good health (CMV status not recorded). Some clones in this sample may be carry-over from other donors' samples.

The genes are TRBV15 and TRBJ2-5; a weak D match, TRBD1 (5 bases). Germline CDR1 is LNHNV and CDR2 is YYDKDF (reference sequence). Trimming stripped 0 bases from V and 1 base from J, with 9 bases between. CDR3 size: 15 residues. The CDR3 region has the DNA TGTGCCACCAGCAGAGAGGACACCTTCCAAGAGACCCAGTACTTC. Translated: CATSREDTFQETQYF.

This clonotype has only a few counts. The chain joins TRBV4-2 to TRBJ1-6; TRBD1 might be the D (6 bases). Trimming removed 0 bases at V and 8 bases at J, with 14 bases between. The CDR3 length is 16 residues. Per germline, CDR1 LGHNA and CDR2 YNFKEQ. The CDR3 loop reads CASSQERGQEYSPLHF. The CDR3 bases are TGTGCCAGCAGCCAAGAACGGGGGCAGGAGTATTCACCCCTCCACTTT.

This clonotype came up many times. The CDR3 DNA is TGTGCCAGCAGCCCACCCGAGACTAGCGGGCTTTACGAGCAGTACTTC. Translating it yields CASSPPETSGLYEQYF. The rearrangement joins TRBV7-6 to TRBJ2-7; 10 bases are a match to TRBD2. Germline CDR1 and CDR2: SGHVS and FNYEAQ. J gave up 4 bases and V 5 bases, and 11 bases lay outside the gene matches. This CDR3 spans 16 amino acids.

The rearrangement joins TRBV4-1 to TRBJ2-2; D unclear. CDR1 and CDR2 (germline): MGHRA, YSYEKL. There are 15 residues in the CDR3. Trimming removed 2 bases from V and 5 bases from J, with 12 bases in between. Written as DNA, the CDR3 is TGCGCCAGCAGCCAACCAAGGACGCGGACCGGGGAGCTGTTTTTT. Translated: CASSQPRTRTGELFF.

The chain joins TRBV6-6 to TRBJ1-1; D uncertain. The CDR3 has 18 amino acids. The V gene lost 0 bases and the J gene lost 1 base, with 18 bases spanning the gap. Germline-derived CDR1 and CDR2 are MNHNY and SVGAGI (reference sequence). The CDR3 is CASSYSMVKKGENTEAFF. The CDR3 bases are TGTGCCAGCAGTTACTCGATGGTGAAAAAAGGCGAGAACACTGAAGCTTTCTTT.